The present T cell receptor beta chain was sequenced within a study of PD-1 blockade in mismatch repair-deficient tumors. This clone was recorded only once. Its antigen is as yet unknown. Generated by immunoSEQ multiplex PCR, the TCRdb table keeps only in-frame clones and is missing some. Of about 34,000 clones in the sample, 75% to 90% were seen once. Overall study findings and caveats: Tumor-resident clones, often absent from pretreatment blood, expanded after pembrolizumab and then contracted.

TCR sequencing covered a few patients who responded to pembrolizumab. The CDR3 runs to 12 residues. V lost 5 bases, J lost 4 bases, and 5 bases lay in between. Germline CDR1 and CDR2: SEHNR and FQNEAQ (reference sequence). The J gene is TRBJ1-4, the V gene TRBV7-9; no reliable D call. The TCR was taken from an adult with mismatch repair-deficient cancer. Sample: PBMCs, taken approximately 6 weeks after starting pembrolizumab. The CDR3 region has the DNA TGTGCCAGCAGCACCAGTAATGAAAAACTGTTTTTT. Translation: CASSTSNEKLFF.